This T cell receptor beta chain was sequenced in a study of regulatory T cells in long-lasting Graves disease. General study findings and limits: There was favoring of TRBV28, TRBJ1-2 and TRBJ2-5 in persistent disease.

This CDR3 has 18 amino acids. Germline values: CDR1 GTSNPN, CDR2 SVGIG (reference sequence). V shed 1 base and J 0 bases; nucleotides not matched to a gene: 9. This sample's time point: newly diagnosed GD, antithyroid drugs for less than 3 months. Researchers made the TCR library from RNA that was extracted from PBMCs. Enrollment of patients was through an endocrinology department in Xi'an, China. Building of the TCR beta libraries involved iRepertoire HTBI primers and Arm-PCR of CDR3 regions. TCRdb independently ran MiXCR on the multiplex PCR reads; one entry per CDR3 protein. This table holds approximately 400,000 distinct CDR3 sequences, approximately 16% found once. Notes on this clonotype: Its antigen is not identified.

These data also formed part of another study, on T cells in Graves' hyperthyroidism and ophthalmopathy. From that paper: HTBI primers were the set used in a first-round RT-PCR of the TCR CDR3.

The input for sequencing was peripheral blood mononuclear cells (PBMCs), taken at new diagnosis, from a patient treated with antithyroid drugs. The receptor comes from a woman aged 40 to 49 with Graves disease. This chain joins TRBV30 and TRBJ2-6; the match to TRBD1 covers 7 bases. The CDR3 protein is CAWSGGQLITSGANVLTF. DNA of the CDR3: TGTGCCTGGAGTGGGGGACAGTTAATCACCTCTGGGGCCAACGTCCTGACTTTC.